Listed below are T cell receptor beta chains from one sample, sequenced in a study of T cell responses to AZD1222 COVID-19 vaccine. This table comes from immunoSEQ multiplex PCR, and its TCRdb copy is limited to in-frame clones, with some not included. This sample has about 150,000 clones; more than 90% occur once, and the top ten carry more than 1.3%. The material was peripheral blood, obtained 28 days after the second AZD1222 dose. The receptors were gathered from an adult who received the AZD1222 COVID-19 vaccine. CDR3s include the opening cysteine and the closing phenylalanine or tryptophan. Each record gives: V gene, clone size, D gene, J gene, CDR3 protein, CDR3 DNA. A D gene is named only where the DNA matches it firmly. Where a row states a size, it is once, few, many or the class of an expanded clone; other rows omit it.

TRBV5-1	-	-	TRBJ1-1	CASSLEVGGINTEAFF	TGCGCCAGCAGCTTGGAGGTTGGTGGGATTAACACTGAAGCTTTCTTT
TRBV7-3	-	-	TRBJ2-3	CASSSGGTDTQYF	TGTGCCAGCAGCTCAGGAGGCACAGATACGCAGTATTTT
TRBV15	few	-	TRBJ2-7	CATSSSEWNPSYEQYF	TGTGCCACCAGCAGTAGCGAGTGGAACCCCTCCTACGAGCAGTACTTC
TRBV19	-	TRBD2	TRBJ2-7	CASSRGLAGHYEQYF	TGTGCCAGTAGTAGGGGACTAGCGGGCCACTACGAGCAGTACTTC
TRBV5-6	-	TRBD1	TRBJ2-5	CASSFGTGGETQYF	TGTGCCAGCAGCTTTGGGACAGGGGGTGAGACCCAGTACTTC
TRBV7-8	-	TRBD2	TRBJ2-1	CASNVGGLDNEQFF	TGTGCCAGCAATGTGGGGGGGTTAGACAATGAGCAGTTCTTC
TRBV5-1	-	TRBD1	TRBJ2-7	CASRVQGNSYEQYF	TGCGCCAGCAGGGTACAGGGGAATTCCTACGAGCAGTACTTC
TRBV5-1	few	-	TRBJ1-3	CASSLEGIGRAADTIYF	TGCGCCAGCAGCTTGGAAGGGATCGGCAGGGCTGCAGACACCATATATTTT
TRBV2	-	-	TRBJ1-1	CASLEGVWTEAFF	TGTGCCAGCCTTGAGGGGGTATGGACTGAAGCTTTCTTT
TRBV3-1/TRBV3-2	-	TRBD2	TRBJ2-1	CASSLTSGGFHEQFF	TGTGCCAGCAGCCTCACTAGCGGGGGGTTCCATGAGCAGTTCTTC
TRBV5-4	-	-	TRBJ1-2	CARMSQRNYGYTF	TGTGCCAGAATGTCCCAGAGAAACTATGGCTACACCTTC
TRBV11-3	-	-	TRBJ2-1	CASSLDRVGGGHGEQFF	TGTGCCAGCAGCTTAGATCGGGTAGGCGGGGGCCACGGGGAGCAGTTCTTC
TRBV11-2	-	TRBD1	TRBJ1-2	CASSRKQGAGGYTF	TGTGCCAGCAGCCGAAAACAGGGGGCCGGTGGCTACACCTTC
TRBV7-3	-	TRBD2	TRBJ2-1	CASSSVSGSGYNEQFF	TGTGCCAGCAGCTCCGTTAGCGGGAGTGGGTACAATGAGCAGTTCTTC
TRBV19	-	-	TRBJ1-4	CASRTDGNEKLFF	TGTGCCAGTAGAACGGACGGGAATGAAAAACTGTTTTTT
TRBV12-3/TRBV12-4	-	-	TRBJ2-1	CASSHLRAGMFF	TGTGCCAGCAGTCACCTCCGGGCTGGAATGTTCTTC
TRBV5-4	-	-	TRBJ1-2	CASSLEAVASGYTF	TGTGCCAGCAGCTTGGAGGCCGTTGCTTCTGGCTACACCTTC
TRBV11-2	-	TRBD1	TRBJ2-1	CASSLDRGRFNEQFF	TGTGCCAGCAGCTTGGACAGGGGGCGTTTCAATGAGCAGTTCTTC
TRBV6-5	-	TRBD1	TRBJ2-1	CASRRTGGRNEQFF	TGTGCCAGCAGGAGGACAGGGGGGAGGAATGAGCAGTTCTTC
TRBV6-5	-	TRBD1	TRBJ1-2	CASVVQGARSYGYTF	TGTGCCTCTGTGGTACAGGGGGCGCGAAGCTATGGCTACACCTTC
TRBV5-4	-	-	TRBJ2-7	CASSLGQETYEQYF	TGTGCCAGCAGCTTGGGACAGGAGACCTACGAGCAGTACTTC
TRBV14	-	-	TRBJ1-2	CASSQVSNYGYTF	TGTGCCAGCAGCCAAGTTTCTAACTATGGCTACACCTTC
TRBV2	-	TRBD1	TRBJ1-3	CASRDRTPGNTIYF	TGTGCCAGCAGGGACAGGACACCAGGAAACACCATATATTTT
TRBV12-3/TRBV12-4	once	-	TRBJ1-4	CASSFRGEKLLF	TGTGCCAGCAGTTTCCGGGGTGAAAAACTGTTATTT
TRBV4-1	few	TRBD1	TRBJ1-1	CASSHLTGSLYTEAFF	TGCGCCAGCAGCCATTTGACAGGGTCCTTGTACACTGAAGCTTTCTTT
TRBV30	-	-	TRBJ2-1	CAWGRGGEQFF	TGTGCCTGGGGCAGGGGTGGGGAGCAGTTCTTC
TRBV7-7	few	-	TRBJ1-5	CASSGLYSNQPQHF	TGTGCCAGCAGCGGACTATATAGCAATCAGCCCCAGCATTTT
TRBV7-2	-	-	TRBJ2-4	CASSFQGLNIQYF	TGTGCCAGCAGCTTCCAGGGATTAAACATTCAGTACTTC
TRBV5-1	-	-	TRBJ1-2	CASSVGAGYTF	TGCGCCAGCAGCGTCGGGGCCGGCTACACCTTC
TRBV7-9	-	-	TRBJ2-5	CASSLTAGQETQYF	TGTGCCAGCAGCTTAACCGCAGGACAAGAGACCCAGTACTTC
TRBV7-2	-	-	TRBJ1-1	CASSLRGAMNTEAFF	TGTGCCAGCAGCTTACGAGGGGCCATGAACACTGAAGCTTTCTTT